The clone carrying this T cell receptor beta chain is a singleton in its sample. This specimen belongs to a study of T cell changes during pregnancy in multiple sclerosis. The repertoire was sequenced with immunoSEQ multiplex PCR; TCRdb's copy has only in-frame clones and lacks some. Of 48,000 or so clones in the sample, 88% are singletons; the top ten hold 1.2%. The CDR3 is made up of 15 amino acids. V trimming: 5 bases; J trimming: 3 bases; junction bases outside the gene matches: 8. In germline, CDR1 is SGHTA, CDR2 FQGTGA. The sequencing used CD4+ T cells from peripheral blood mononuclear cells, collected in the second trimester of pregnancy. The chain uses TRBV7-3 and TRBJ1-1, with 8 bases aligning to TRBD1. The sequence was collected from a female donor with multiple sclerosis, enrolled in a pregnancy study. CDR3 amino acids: CASSPRTGWDTEAFF. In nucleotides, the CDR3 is TGTGCCAGCAGCCCGAGGACAGGGTGGGACACTGAAGCTTTCTTT.